This record concerns one T cell receptor (beta chain) sequence. The data were taken from a study of PD-L1 blockade in urothelial cancer. As for the study in general: Blood was evaluated 3 weeks (second dose) and 6 weeks after therapy began.

The table came from immunoSEQ multiplex PCR; TCRdb's copy has only in-frame clones and leaves some out. The sample holds about 120,000 clones; 86% are singletons and the top ten take about 2.4%. The time point here: peripheral blood 6 weeks after treatment start. Each patient presented with locally advanced or metastatic urothelial carcinoma. V was clipped by 7 bases and J by 14 bases, with 21 bases between them. CDR1 and CDR2 (germline): SGHAT, FQNNGV. The CDR3 runs to 14 residues. The sequence was collected from a man aged 45-65 years with urothelial cancer. This rearrangement joins TRBV11-2 to TRBJ1-6; tentatively, D is TRBD1 (5 bases). This specimen was PBMCs, taken around atezolizumab (anti-PD-L1) treatment. The CDR3 coding sequence is TGTGCCAGCAACAGAGGGGACTCAATCACGACCCTCCACTTT. It yields the protein CASNRGDSITTLHF.